The clone carrying this T cell receptor beta chain was seen a handful of times. The data were taken from a study of blood T cell repertoires in COVID-19. Overall study context: Whether acute or convalescent, the COVID-19 samples came from the United States, Italy and Spain. Sources were T cells, B-cell-depleted T cells, or PBMCs; the material itself was cDNA or gDNA.

The CDR3 covers 16 residues. CDR1 and CDR2 (germline): KGHSH, LQKENI. V shed 3 bases and J 2 bases; nucleotides not matched to a gene: 4. The authors' processing: The authors estimated nucleated cell counts from reference gene primer amplification. Some clones are missing from TCRdb's copy, which holds only in-frame ones; the method was immunoSEQ multiplex PCR. Clonal size and the V and J genes are those of that table, whereas D and trimming came from the DNA. The sample records some 170,000 clones, roughly 82% being singletons. Sequenced material: peripheral blood. This sequence was found in a woman aged 70-85 years with acute or convalescent COVID-19. The chain recombines TRBV18 with TRBJ1-3; 10 bases line up with TRBD1. CDR3 DNA sequence: TGTGCCAGCTCACCGGTCGGGACAGGGGCTGGAAACACCATATATTTT. Protein: CASSPVGTGAGNTIYF. The variable domain in full, completed from reference TRBV18 and TRBJ1-3, reads NAGVMQNPRHLVRRRGQEARLRCSPMKGHSHVYWYRQLPEEGLKFMVYLQKENIIDESGMPKERFSAEFPKEGPSILRIQQVVRGDSAAYFCASSPVGTGAGNTIYFGEGSWLTVV.